The T cell receptor (beta chain) under discussion was sequenced for a study of T cells in Graves' hyperthyroidism and ophthalmopathy. Amplification of TCR beta CDR3 regions was performed using RNA transcripts as template. The study used the HTBI primer set for a first-round RT-PCR of the TCR CDR3. TCRdb called the multiplex PCR reads again in MiXCR, with one record for every CDR3 protein. The data hold a few hundred thousand distinct CDR3 sequences, with approximately 22% observed a single time. CDR1 and CDR2 (germline): MNHNS, SASEGT. The CDR3 contains 15 residues. Trimming at V came to 2 bases and at J to 8 bases, leaving 10 bases not matched to a gene. It was 8.5 to 10 ml of fresh peripheral blood that supplied the PBMCs.

The V gene is TRBV6-1, the J gene TRBJ1-2, with TRBD1 matching over 8 bases. The sequence came from a woman in her seventies with Graves' ophthalmopathy. The sample consisted of blood. The CDR3 is CASSEPGAGGQGYTF. CDR3 in DNA: TGTGCCAGCAGTGAACCTGGCGCAGGGGGCCAAGGCTACACCTTC.